The 16 T cell receptor beta chains below were found in one sample sequenced in a study of cytotoxic CD8 clonotypes in ibrutinib-treated CLL. The table came from immunoSEQ multiplex PCR; TCRdb's copy has only in-frame clones and leaves some out. The sample yields under 75,000 clones, about three quarters seen once. Sequences were derived from PBMCs, sampled after 12 months of ibrutinib treatment. These receptor sequences come from a human donor with chronic lymphocytic leukemia.

This clone was seen a handful of times. The CDR3 is CASRAAQGWNQPQHF. CDR3 bases: TGTGCCAGCAGAGCAGCACAGGGTTGGAATCAGCCCCAGCATTTT. The rearrangement uses TRBV6-1 and TRBJ1-5; a possible D gene is TRBD1 (6 bases). V lost 6 bases and J lost 4, with 16 bases in between. The CDR3 is 15 amino acids. Germline V CDR1 and CDR2: MNHNS, SASEGT.

A few counts support this clone. The rearrangement joins TRBV11-2 to TRBJ1-5, with a tentative D call TRBD1 (6 bases). This CDR3 comprises 13 residues. The germline CDR1 and CDR2 sequences are SGHAT and FQNNGV. V lost 3 bases and J 11 bases, leaving 14 bases between the germline ends. As DNA, the CDR3 is TGTGCCAGCAGCTTGGGCGCAGGGGTGACCCAGCATTTT. Its translation: CASSLGAGVTQHF.

This clone was counted a few times. The CDR3 protein is CASSLAGQGWTEAFF. Written as DNA, the CDR3 is TGCGCCAGCAGCTTGGCGGGACAGGGGTGGACTGAAGCTTTCTTT. The chain recombines TRBV5-1 with TRBJ1-1, with 10 bases that match TRBD1. The CDR3 length is 15 residues. Looked up from germline, CDR1 is SGHRS and CDR2 is YFSETQ. The V gene end was trimmed by 0 bases and the J gene end by 5 bases; junction bases not matched to a gene: 4. The full variable domain, with the rest looked up from reference TRBV5-1 and TRBJ1-1, is KAGVTQTPRYLIKTRGQQVTLSCSPISGHRSVSWYQQTPGQGLQFLFEYFSETQRNKGNFPGRFSGRQFSNSRSEMNVSTLELGDSALYLCASSLAGQGWTEAFFGQGTRLTVV.

The genes are TRBV11-3 and TRBJ2-7, with D possibly TRBD1 on 6 matching bases. Per germline, CDR1 SGHNT and CDR2 YENEEA. The CDR3 extends over 12 amino acids. Trimming pared 5 bases from V and 6 bases from J, leaving 11 bases between. The CDR3 spells CASSATGFEQYF. CDR3 nucleotides: TGTGCCAGCAGCGCCACAGGGTTCGAGCAGTACTTC.

This clone was detected only a few times. Here the CDR3 reads CASSDSRSGNQPQHF. The CDR3 DNA follows: TGCGCCAGCAGCGATAGTCGGTCGGGCAATCAGCCCCAGCATTTT. The chain has TRBV10-2 and TRBJ1-5; D unclear. The CDR3 runs to 15 residues. Germline loops: CDR1 WSHSY, CDR2 SAAADI. V dropped 6 bases and J dropped 2 bases, with 14 bases sitting between them.

This chain connects TRBV6-6 to TRBJ2-5; 7 bases are shared with TRBD1. This CDR3 comprises 14 residues. V lost 6 bases and J lost 0; bases outside the gene matches: 4. In germline, CDR1 is MNHNY, CDR2 SVGAGI (reference sequence). The CDR3 sequence: CASSVGQNQETQYF. CDR3 in DNA: TGTGCCAGCAGCGTGGGACAGAACCAAGAGACCCAGTACTTC.

This rearrangement joins TRBV18 to TRBJ2-7, with 10 bases matching TRBD2. From germline, CDR1 is KGHSH and CDR2 LQKENI. With V trimmed by 3 bases and J by 6 bases, 20 bases remained unmatched. The CDR3 has 19 amino acids. This CDR3 is CASSPLSVAGGFRTREQYF. The CDR3 coding sequence is TGTGCCAGCTCACCGCTGTCCGTAGCGGGAGGATTCAGAACTCGCGAGCAGTACTTC.

The V gene is TRBV30, the J gene TRBJ1-4, with D possibly matching TRBD1 (5 bases). V lost 1 base and J lost 1, with 10 bases in between. The CDR3 is 15 residues long. CDR1 and CDR2 from the germline V gene are GTSNPN and SVGIG (reference sequence). This CDR3 is CAWSGVRVTNEKLFF. As DNA, the CDR3 is TGTGCCTGGAGTGGGGTCAGGGTAACTAATGAAAAACTGTTTTTT.

The J gene is TRBJ1-5, the V gene TRBV6-1; D not resolved. CDR3 length equals 14 residues. Between the trimmed V and J ends, which lost 3 bases and 3 bases, there was a span of 9 bases. Germline V lookup: CDR1 MNHNS, CDR2 SASEGT. CDR3 DNA sequence: TGTGCCAGCAGTGACGGGAATCCCAATCAGCCCCAGCATTTT. Translation gives CASSDGNPNQPQHF.

This clone has only a few counts. The chain couples TRBV29-1 to TRBJ2-7, with 7 positions matching TRBD2. V lost 4 bases, J lost 0 bases, and 3 bases stayed unmatched. In germline, CDR1 is SQVTM, CDR2 ANQGSEA. The CDR3 runs 13 residues. The CDR3 region has the DNA TGCAGCGTTGCTGGCGGGAGCTCCTACGAGCAGTACTTC. Protein sequence: CSVAGGSSYEQYF.

This clone was seen once. The chain links TRBV27 to TRBJ2-7; D might be TRBD2 (6 bases). V was pared by 6 bases and J by 5 bases, with 14 bases between. The CDR3 totals 13 residues. Germline V gene lookup returns CDR1 MNHEY and CDR2 SMNVEV (reference sequence). CDR3 bases: TGTGCCAGCAGCCGGCAAGGCGGGGACGAGCAGTACTTC. This gives the protein CASSRQGGDEQYF.

This clone was seen only once. The rearrangement links TRBV19 to TRBJ1-1; D is possibly TRBD1 (6 bases). The CDR3 runs 17 residues. Per the germline V gene, CDR1 is LNHDA and CDR2 is SQIVND (reference sequence). Between the trimmed V and J ends, which lost 6 bases and 0 bases, there was a span of 20 bases. CDR3 DNA sequence: TGTGCCAGTAGAACATCAGACAGGACGATCATGAACACTGAAGCTTTCTTT. It encodes CASRTSDRTIMNTEAFF.

The rearrangement joins TRBV6-5 to TRBJ2-7; no firm D call. V shed 3 bases and J shed 5 bases, with 5 bases lying between them. This CDR3 region has 11 residues. Germline V CDR1 and CDR2: MNHEY, SVGAGI. CDR3 residues: CASSYSHEQYF. In DNA, the CDR3 is TGTGCCAGCAGTTATTCCCACGAGCAGTACTTC.

The V call is TRBV11-3, the J call TRBJ2-3, with 8 bases fitting TRBD2. Germline V lookup: CDR1 SGHNT, CDR2 YENEEA. Trimming cost V 2 bases and J 4 bases; bases outside gene matches: 8. The CDR3 totals 16 residues. Here the CDR3 DNA reads TGTGCCAGCAGCTTAAGGAGCGGGAGCGGATCAGATACGCAGTATTTT. Protein: CASSLRSGSGSDTQYF. Based on the CDR3 plus reference TRBV11-3 and TRBJ2-3, the full variable domain is EAGVVQSPRYKIIEKKQPVAFWCNPISGHNTLYWYLQNLGQGPELLIRYENEEAVDDSQLPKDRFSAERLKGVDSTLKIQPAELGDSAVYLCASSLRSGSGSDTQYFGPGTRLTVL.

The chain links TRBV9 to TRBJ2-7; 7 positions match TRBD1. Germline V CDR1 and CDR2: SGDLS, YYNGEE. Unmatched junction bases numbered 4, after V lost 4 bases and J lost 0 bases. There are 14 residues in the CDR3. The CDR3 reads CASSTGTDSYEQYF. The CDR3, as DNA: TGTGCCAGCAGCACCGGGACAGACTCCTACGAGCAGTACTTC.

This chain uses TRBV29-1 with TRBJ1-2; D is uncertain. The V gene's germline CDR1 is SQVTM and CDR2 ANQGSEA. The germline V and J ends were trimmed by 7 bases and 3 bases, with 9 bases remaining between them. This CDR3 is 11 amino acids long. This chain's CDR3 is CSAFIDYGYTF. The CDR3 coding sequence is TGCAGCGCATTCATAGACTATGGCTACACCTTC.